Listed below are T cell receptor beta chains from one sample, sequenced in a study of PD-1 blockade in mismatch repair-deficient tumors. Sequencing was performed with immunoSEQ multiplex PCR; in TCRdb, only in-frame clones are kept and a portion is missing. The data show approximately 25,000 clones, with 83% seen just once and 20% to 25% held by the top ten. Here the sequenced sample was peripheral blood, taken 12 weeks after starting pembrolizumab. The receptors originated from an adult with mismatch repair-deficient cancer. Both conserved end residues are part of each CDR3. Clone size appears in some rows only: once, few, many, or a class for an expanded clone.

J gene: TRBJ2-2; V gene: TRBV6-6; clone size: NA; CDR3 protein: CASSYLGVRGGELFF
J gene: TRBJ2-7; V gene: TRBV19; clone size: NA; CDR3 protein: CASRRQENSYEQYF
J gene: TRBJ2-7; V gene: TRBV6-5; clone size: once; CDR3 protein: CASSYGTSGSNEQYF
J gene: TRBJ2-2; V gene: TRBV28; clone size: NA; CDR3 protein: CASSPGGEGTGYTGELFF
J gene: TRBJ2-1; V gene: TRBV6-5; clone size: NA; CDR3 protein: CASSYSRHNEQFF
J gene: TRBJ1-2; V gene: TRBV19; clone size: NA; CDR3 protein: CASSIRLRDGYTF
J gene: TRBJ2-7; V gene: TRBV11-2; clone size: NA; CDR3 protein: CASSSQSGTSGRVNEQYF
J gene: TRBJ2-3; V gene: TRBV6-5; clone size: NA; CDR3 protein: CASSYGTGDTDTQYF
J gene: TRBJ2-5; V gene: TRBV30; clone size: NA; CDR3 protein: CAWSLGSRETQYF
J gene: TRBJ2-1; V gene: TRBV11-2; clone size: NA; CDR3 protein: CASSLAGDRGRHEQFF
J gene: TRBJ2-7; V gene: TRBV5-1; clone size: once; CDR3 protein: CASSFGGLNEQYF
J gene: TRBJ2-3; V gene: TRBV7-3; clone size: NA; CDR3 protein: CASSLGTQGVADTQYF
J gene: TRBJ2-3; V gene: TRBV15; clone size: NA; CDR3 protein: CATRGSGGDTQYF
J gene: TRBJ1-5; V gene: TRBV5-5; clone size: NA; CDR3 protein: CASSRGPNQPQHF
J gene: TRBJ1-2; V gene: TRBV6-6; clone size: NA; CDR3 protein: CASSDREGYGYTF
J gene: TRBJ2-5; V gene: TRBV5-1; clone size: NA; CDR3 protein: CASSATGIQETQYF
J gene: TRBJ2-5; V gene: TRBV6-5; clone size: NA; CDR3 protein: CASQGAVQETQYF
J gene: TRBJ1-1; V gene: TRBV5-4; clone size: NA; CDR3 protein: CASGFRDRFPNTEAFF
J gene: TRBJ2-2; V gene: TRBV19; clone size: NA; CDR3 protein: CASRRGLGTGELFF
J gene: TRBJ2-2; V gene: TRBV5-4; clone size: NA; CDR3 protein: CASSLAVGGTGELFF
J gene: TRBJ1-3; V gene: TRBV18; clone size: NA; CDR3 protein: CASSTVRSLENTIYF
J gene: TRBJ2-1; V gene: TRBV5-1; clone size: NA; CDR3 protein: CASSLDRGIYNEQFF
J gene: TRBJ1-4; V gene: TRBV4-1; clone size: NA; CDR3 protein: CASSHAGGSNEKLFF
J gene: TRBJ2-2; V gene: TRBV11-3; clone size: NA; CDR3 protein: CASSQGNTGELFF
J gene: TRBJ2-5; V gene: TRBV5-1; clone size: NA; CDR3 protein: CASSSGTGLETQYF
J gene: TRBJ2-1; V gene: TRBV5-6; clone size: NA; CDR3 protein: CASSPLSGYDNEQFF
J gene: TRBJ2-2; V gene: TRBV15; clone size: NA; CDR3 protein: CATSRGQGRTGELFF
J gene: TRBJ1-5; V gene: TRBV10-3; clone size: NA; CDR3 protein: CAISPGNQPQHF
J gene: TRBJ2-2; V gene: TRBV11-2; clone size: NA; CDR3 protein: CASSSGITTGELFF
J gene: TRBJ1-2; V gene: TRBV29-1; clone size: NA; CDR3 protein: CSVEWTGNYGYTF
J gene: TRBJ2-5; V gene: TRBV27; clone size: NA; CDR3 protein: CASSKGLAGGTTQYF
J gene: TRBJ2-7; V gene: TRBV1; clone size: NA; CDR3 protein: CTSSQVPGKVHCEQYF
J gene: TRBJ1-5; V gene: TRBV6-5; clone size: NA; CDR3 protein: CASSPGGNQPQHF
J gene: TRBJ2-1; V gene: TRBV19; clone size: NA; CDR3 protein: CASSNGLAGGKNEQFF
J gene: TRBJ2-5; V gene: TRBV5-1; clone size: once; CDR3 protein: CASQLSWGQETQYF
J gene: TRBJ2-3; V gene: TRBV4-1; clone size: NA; CDR3 protein: CASSQRTSGTSDTQYF
J gene: TRBJ2-7; V gene: TRBV25-1; clone size: NA; CDR3 protein: CASSDGSGTGGNEQYF
J gene: TRBJ2-3; V gene: TRBV7-9; clone size: NA; CDR3 protein: CASSYPQDSHTQYF
J gene: TRBJ2-6; V gene: TRBV4-3; clone size: NA; CDR3 protein: CASSQSGGTGANVLTF
J gene: TRBJ1-5; V gene: TRBV30; clone size: once; CDR3 protein: CAWQTGNVGQPQHF
J gene: TRBJ2-5; V gene: TRBV15; clone size: NA; CDR3 protein: CATSREGQGLRSETQYF
J gene: TRBJ1-2; V gene: TRBV19; clone size: NA; CDR3 protein: CASSMDRPNYGYTF
J gene: TRBJ2-5; V gene: TRBV6-5; clone size: NA; CDR3 protein: CASSPTGSGETQYF
J gene: TRBJ2-1; V gene: TRBV5-4; clone size: NA; CDR3 protein: CASSLEAGLGYNEQFF
J gene: TRBJ1-1; V gene: TRBV6-6; clone size: few; CDR3 protein: CASSLYTAGEAFF
J gene: TRBJ2-1; V gene: TRBV7-3; clone size: NA; CDR3 protein: CASSIGGGAGNEQFF
J gene: TRBJ2-5; V gene: TRBV11-3; clone size: NA; CDR3 protein: CASSLAYQETQYF
J gene: TRBJ2-3; V gene: TRBV19; clone size: NA; CDR3 protein: CASSMIVLAGSTDTQYF
J gene: TRBJ2-7; V gene: TRBV12-5; clone size: NA; CDR3 protein: CASGLVIGQETYEQYF
J gene: TRBJ2-7; V gene: TRBV12-5; clone size: NA; CDR3 protein: CASGRTGSYEQYF
J gene: TRBJ1-3; V gene: TRBV30; clone size: NA; CDR3 protein: CAWTRDSPLNTIYF